What follows describes a single T cell receptor (beta chain). Clones were read by immunoSEQ multiplex PCR, and TCRdb kept only the in-frame ones, dropping some. The sample includes around 140,000 clones, about 89% of them seen just once. The ends were cut back, 4 bases at V and 5 bases at J, with 14 bases in the middle. The CDR3 runs to 15 residues. Per the germline V gene, CDR1 is KGHSH and CDR2 is LQKENI. The data belong to a study of control samples from healthy donors and cancer patients. The sequencing input was blood. The gene calls are TRBV18 and TRBJ1-4; D ambiguous. This TCR came from a man younger than 30 in good health. In nucleotides, the CDR3 is TGTGCCAGCTCACGCTACCGGGAGTTAAATGAAAAACTGTTTTTT. It codes for CASSRYRELNEKLFF.